This TCR beta chain came from a study of Ad26.COV2.S vaccination and SARS-CoV-2 variants. For the study at large: Donor was one of the participants in the Ad26.COV2.S arm of the COV1001 trial. The study, taken as a whole, reports: CD8+ and CD4+ T cells specific for spike reportedly responded with substantial breadth after vaccination. Breadth and depth estimates from TCRs may understate total T cell responses.

A note on this clone: Antigen specificity is unknown.

CDR1 LNHDA and CDR2 SQIVND come from the germline V gene (reference sequence). Trimming cost V 7 bases and J 5 bases; bases outside gene matches: 6. The CDR3 contains 14 residues. Indicated treatment: over 15 received Ad26.COV2.S at low or high dose, single or two shots; about 5 received placebo; per-sample allocation not given. Day 63 following the first vaccine or placebo injection was when the samples were taken. Within Boston, the person who donated was an adult of 18-55 years. Clones were read by immunoSEQ multiplex PCR, and TCRdb kept only the in-frame ones, dropping some. The profile shows 450,000 to 550,000 clones, 70% to 90% of them singletons.

The chain is built from TRBV19 and TRBJ2-5, with 11 positions matching TRBD2. The starting material was peripheral blood, obtained in a trial of Ad26.COV2.S vaccine versus placebo. The sequence was obtained from a person aged 18-60 years who received the Ad26.COV2.S COVID-19 vaccine or a placebo. CDR3 region: CASNQGTSGETQYF. CDR3 bases: TGTGCCAGTAACCAAGGGACTAGCGGCGAGACCCAGTACTTC.